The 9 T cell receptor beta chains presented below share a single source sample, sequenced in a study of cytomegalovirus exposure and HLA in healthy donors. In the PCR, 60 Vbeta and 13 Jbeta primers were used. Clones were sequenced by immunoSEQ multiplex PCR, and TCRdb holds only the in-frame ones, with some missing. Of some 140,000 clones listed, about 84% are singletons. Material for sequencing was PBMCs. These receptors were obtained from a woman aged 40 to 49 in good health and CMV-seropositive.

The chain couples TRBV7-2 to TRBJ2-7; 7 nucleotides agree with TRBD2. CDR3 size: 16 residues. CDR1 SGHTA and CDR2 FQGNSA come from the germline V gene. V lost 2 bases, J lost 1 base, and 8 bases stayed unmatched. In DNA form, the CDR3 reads TGTGCCAGCAGCTTATCCCTAGCGGTGGGTTCCTACGAGCAGTACTTC. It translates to CASSLSLAVGSYEQYF.

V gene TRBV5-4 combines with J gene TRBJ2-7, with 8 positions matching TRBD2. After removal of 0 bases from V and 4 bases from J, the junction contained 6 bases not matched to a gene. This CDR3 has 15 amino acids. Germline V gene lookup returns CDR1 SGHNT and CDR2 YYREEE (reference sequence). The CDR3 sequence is CASSLEGLVGYEQYF. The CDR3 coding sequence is TGTGCCAGCAGCTTGGAGGGACTAGTCGGGTACGAGCAGTACTTC.

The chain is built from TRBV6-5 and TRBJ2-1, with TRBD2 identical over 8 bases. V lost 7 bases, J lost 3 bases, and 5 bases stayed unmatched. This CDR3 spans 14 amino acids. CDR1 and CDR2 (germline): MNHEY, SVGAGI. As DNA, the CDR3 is TGTGCCAGCAACGGGAGGGATGGCTACAATGAGCAGTTCTTC. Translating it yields CASNGRDGYNEQFF.

The CDR3 sequence is CAWSVRGRPQHF. The CDR3 DNA follows: TGTGCCTGGAGTGTACGCGGGAGGCCCCAGCATTTT. The chain employs TRBV30 and TRBJ1-5; D ambiguous. Trimming left V 0 bases short and J 9 bases short, with 9 bases between. Germline CDR1 and CDR2: GTSNPN and SVGIG (reference sequence). The CDR3 contains 12 residues. Combining the CDR3 with reference TRBV30 and TRBJ1-5 gives the whole variable domain SQTIHQWPATLVQPVGSPLSLECTVEGTSNPNLYWYRQAAGRGLQLLFYSVGIGQISSEVPQNLSASRPQDRQFILSSKKLLLSDSGFYLCAWSVRGRPQHFGDGTRLSIL.

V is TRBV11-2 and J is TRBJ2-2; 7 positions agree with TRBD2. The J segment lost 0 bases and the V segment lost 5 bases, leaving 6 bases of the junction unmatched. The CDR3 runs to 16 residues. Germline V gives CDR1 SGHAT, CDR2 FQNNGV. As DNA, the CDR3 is TGTGCCAGCAGCCGAACTAGCGTCTCGAACACCGGGGAGCTGTTTTTT. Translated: CASSRTSVSNTGELFF.

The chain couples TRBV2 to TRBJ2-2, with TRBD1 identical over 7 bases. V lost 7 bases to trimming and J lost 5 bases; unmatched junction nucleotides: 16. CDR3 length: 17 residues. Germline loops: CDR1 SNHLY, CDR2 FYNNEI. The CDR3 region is CASISDREPTPTGELFF. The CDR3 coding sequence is TGTGCCAGCATTTCCGACAGGGAGCCAACGCCGACCGGGGAGCTGTTTTTT.

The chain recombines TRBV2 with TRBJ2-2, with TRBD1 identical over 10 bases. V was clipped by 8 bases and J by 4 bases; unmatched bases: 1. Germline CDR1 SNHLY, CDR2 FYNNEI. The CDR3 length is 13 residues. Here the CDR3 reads CASWTGGTGELFF. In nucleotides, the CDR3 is TGTGCCAGCTGGACAGGGGGCACCGGGGAGCTGTTTTTT.

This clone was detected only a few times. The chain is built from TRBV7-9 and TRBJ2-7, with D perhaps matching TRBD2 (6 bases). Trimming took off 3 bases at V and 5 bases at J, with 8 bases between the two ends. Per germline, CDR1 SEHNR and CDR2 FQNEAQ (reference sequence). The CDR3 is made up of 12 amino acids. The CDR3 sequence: CASSFSGDEQYF. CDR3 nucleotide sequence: TGTGCCAGCAGCTTCTCGGGGGACGAGCAGTACTTC.

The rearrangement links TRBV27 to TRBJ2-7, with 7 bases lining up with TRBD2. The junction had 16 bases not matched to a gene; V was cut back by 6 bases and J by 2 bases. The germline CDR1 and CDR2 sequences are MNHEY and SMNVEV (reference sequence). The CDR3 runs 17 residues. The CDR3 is CASSPPRGSGRTYEQYF. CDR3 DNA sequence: TGTGCCAGCAGCCCACCCCGCGGGAGCGGAAGAACCTACGAGCAGTACTTC.